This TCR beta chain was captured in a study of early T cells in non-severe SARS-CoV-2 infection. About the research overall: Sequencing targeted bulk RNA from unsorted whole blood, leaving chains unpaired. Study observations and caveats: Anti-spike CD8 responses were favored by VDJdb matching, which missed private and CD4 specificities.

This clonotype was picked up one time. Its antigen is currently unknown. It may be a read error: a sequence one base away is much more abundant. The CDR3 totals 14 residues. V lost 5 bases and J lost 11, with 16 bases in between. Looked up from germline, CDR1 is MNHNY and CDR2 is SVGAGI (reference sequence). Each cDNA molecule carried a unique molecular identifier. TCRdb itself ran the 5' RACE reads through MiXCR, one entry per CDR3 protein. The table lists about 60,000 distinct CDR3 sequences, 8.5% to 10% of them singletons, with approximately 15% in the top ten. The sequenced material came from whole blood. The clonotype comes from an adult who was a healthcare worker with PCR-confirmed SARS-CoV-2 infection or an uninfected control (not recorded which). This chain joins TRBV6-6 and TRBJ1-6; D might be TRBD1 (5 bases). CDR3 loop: CASSLLQGSTPLHF. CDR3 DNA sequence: TGTGCCAGCAGTCTCCTCCAGGGTAGTACACCCCTCCACTTT.